This TCR beta chain was found in a study of CD8 T cells in ankylosing spondylitis. TCRdb reprocessed the 5' RACE reads via MiXCR and lists one record per CDR3 protein. Found here are roughly 90,000 distinct CDR3 sequences, more than 8.5% of them singletons; the top ten hold 30% to 35%. The study, taken as a whole, reports: Roughly eight highly homologous variants made up a TCR beta motif that seemed to typify ankylosing spondylitis blood. Disease-associated clones were CD8+ and fairly uncommon in peripheral blood.

The CDR3 spans 14 residues. Deletions cut 5 bases from V and 3 bases from J, with 11 bases between. This clonotype occurred many times. Antigen: not known. J is TRBJ2-1 and V is TRBV12-3 or TRBV12-4; D possibly corresponds to TRBD1 (6 bases). The source material was blood, either unsorted or a sorted T cell fraction (not recorded which). The TCR comes from a male donor with ankylosing spondylitis. The CDR3 is CASSPGTIYNEQFF. The DNA for the CDR3 is TGTGCCAGCAGTCCCGGGACAATCTACAATGAGCAGTTCTTC.